Detailed here is one T cell receptor beta chain. A much larger clone is a single base away; this may be a read error. These data are taken from a study of T cells in Graves' hyperthyroidism and ophthalmopathy. Amplification yielded TCR beta CDR3 regions, with RNA transcripts as the source. TCR CDR3 underwent first-round RT-PCR with the HTBI primer set. One entry per CDR3 protein, called by TCRdb with MiXCR from the multiplex PCR reads. Of more than 300,000 distinct CDR3 sequences listed, approximately 15% are singletons. Per the germline V gene, CDR1 is MNHEY and CDR2 is SMNVEV (reference sequence). This CDR3 spans 13 amino acids. Trimming stripped 6 bases from V and 4 bases from J, with 12 bases between.

V and J are TRBV27 and TRBJ1-2, with D unclear. This receptor was taken from a woman between 25 and 40 years old with Graves' ophthalmopathy. What was sequenced was blood. The CDR3 sequence is CASSEPSSYGYTF. The CDR3 DNA is TGTGCCAGCAGCGAACCGAGTAGCTATGGCTACACCTTC.